The rows below give T cell receptor beta chains drawn from one sample of a study of cytomegalovirus exposure and HLA in healthy donors. The data were produced by immunoSEQ multiplex PCR, yet TCRdb's version contains in-frame clones alone and is incomplete. Of about 140,000 clones listed, 82% are singletons. Sequenced sample: PBMCs. The receptors originated from a man aged 25-45 years in good health and CMV-seropositive. Both conserved end residues are part of each CDR3. Fields, in order: J gene, V gene, D gene, CDR3 DNA, CDR3 protein. D genes are given only for firm matches.

J: TRBJ2-2
V: TRBV4-2
D: TRBD2
DNA: TGTGCCAGCAGCCAAGTTACTAGCGGGAGGTACGGGGAGCTGTTTTTT
CDR3: CASSQVTSGRYGELFF

J: TRBJ2-7
V: TRBV7-2
D: TRBD2
DNA: TGTGCCAGCAGCTTAGTGGCACCCGAGAGCGGGAGTCTAACCTACGAGCAGTACTTC
CDR3: CASSLVAPESGSLTYEQYF

J: TRBJ2-5
V: TRBV15
D: NA
DNA: TGTGCCACCAGCAACCCGAGTGGACTCCGGGAGGAGACCCAGTACTTC
CDR3: CATSNPSGLREETQYF

J: TRBJ2-1
V: TRBV28
D: NA
DNA: TGTGCCAGCAGTACCGGACTTACAGTCAATGAGCAGTTCTTC
CDR3: CASSTGLTVNEQFF

J: TRBJ2-7
V: TRBV29-1
D: TRBD1
DNA: TGCAGCGCCGGACAGGGTTCCTACGAGCAGTACTTC
CDR3: CSAGQGSYEQYF

J: TRBJ2-7
V: TRBV15
D: NA
DNA: TGTGCCACCAGCATCGATGCTCTGGATAGCCACGAGCAGTACTTC
CDR3: CATSIDALDSHEQYF

J: TRBJ1-4
V: TRBV9
D: TRBD1
DNA: TGTGCCAGCAGCGTAGAGGTCGGAAGGGGGCTAGGTGAAAAACTGTTTTTT
CDR3: CASSVEVGRGLGEKLFF

J: TRBJ2-7
V: TRBV5-1
D: NA
DNA: TGCGCCAGCAGCTTGGTCGCGGCACGATCCTACGAGCAGTACTTC
CDR3: CASSLVAARSYEQYF

J: TRBJ2-3
V: TRBV13
D: TRBD1
DNA: TGTGCCAGCAGCCGTAACAGGGGGCAAGCAGATACGCAGTATTTT
CDR3: CASSRNRGQADTQYF

J: TRBJ2-7
V: TRBV5-4
D: TRBD1
DNA: TGTGCCAGCACCCGATGGGCAGGGGGCGTCGACGAGCAGTACTTC
CDR3: CASTRWAGGVDEQYF

J: TRBJ2-5
V: TRBV7-5
D: NA
DNA: TGTGTCAGAAGCTTAGTTCCAGGGTGGGACCAAGAGACCCAGTACTTC
CDR3: CVRSLVPGWDQETQYF

J: TRBJ2-5
V: TRBV7-8
D: TRBD1
DNA: TGTGCCAGCAGCCTAAATAGGGGACAGTTCAATCAAGAGACCCAGTACTTC
CDR3: CASSLNRGQFNQETQYF

J: TRBJ1-2
V: TRBV7-8
D: NA
DNA: TGTGCCAGCAGCTTAGGGGGCAGGGCTCGGATGGAGTATGGCTACACCTTC
CDR3: CASSLGGRARMEYGYTF

J: TRBJ2-7
V: TRBV13
D: TRBD2
DNA: TGTGCCAGCAGCTGGGGGACTGGCGGGGGGGAGCAGTACTTC
CDR3: CASSWGTGGGEQYF